The clone carrying this T cell receptor beta chain has more than one count but fewer than ten. Within the sample, other DNA sequences also encode this same CDR3. This record belongs to a study of blood T cell repertoires in COVID-19. Study at large: From the United States, Italy and Spain came samples of acute and convalescent COVID-19. The analysed material was cDNA or gDNA that came from T cells, B-cell-depleted T cells, or PBMCs.

This CDR3 spans 13 amino acids. Germline CDR1 is KGHSH and CDR2 is LQKENI. The ends were cut back, 3 bases at V and 2 bases at J, with 7 bases in the middle. As processed by the authors: Amplification with reference gene primers provided the estimates of nucleated cell counts. Profiling relied on immunoSEQ multiplex PCR, and the TCRdb table lists in-frame clones only, not all of them. The V and J calls and clone size come from that table; D and trimming were worked out from the DNA. The top ten clones hold 0.8% to 0.9% of a sample with about 420,000 clones, about 90% of them seen once. This sequence was found in a man aged 18 to 29 with COVID-19, enrolled during active disease. V is TRBV18 and J is TRBJ1-1; a weak D match, TRBD1 (6 bases). Sequenced input: peripheral blood. The CDR3 here is CASSPGQNTEAFF. The CDR3 DNA reads TGTGCCAGCTCACCGGGACAAAACACTGAAGCTTTCTTT. Full variable domain (rest looked up from reference TRBV18 and TRBJ1-1): NAGVMQNPRHLVRRRGQEARLRCSPMKGHSHVYWYRQLPEEGLKFMVYLQKENIIDESGMPKERFSAEFPKEGPSILRIQQVVRGDSAAYFCASSPGQNTEAFFGQGTRLTVV.